These T cell receptor beta chains were read from a single sample in a study of T-cell memory formation after mild COVID-19. TCRdb redid the calling of the 5' RACE reads with MiXCR, one entry per CDR3 protein. Of 450,000 to 650,000 distinct CDR3 sequences listed, about 20% are singletons. Sequencing was performed on PBMCs or a T cell subset sorted from them (not recorded which). The receptors here all came from an adult woman who had mild COVID-19 (a few samples of this study predate the infection). Cell type and time point are not known. The CDR3 runs from the conserved cysteine through the conserved F or W. The D gene is left open where the match is weak. Size is stated for part of the rows, as once, few or many counts, or as a class when the clone is expanded.

CDR3 DNA,CDR3 protein,J gene,clone size,V gene,D gene
TGCAGTGCTAGACCCTCCCCCTGGGCCCGGGAGAATCCCCAGCATTTT,CSARPSPWARENPQHF,TRBJ1-5,few,TRBV20-1,.
TGTGCCAGCACTTTAAGTGGACAGGGGGGAGAGAAACTGTTTTTT,CASTLSGQGGEKLFF,TRBJ1-4,.,TRBV12-3/TRBV12-4,TRBD1
TGTGCCAGCAGCTTGGCCGGGACAGGATCAAACATTCAGTACTTC,CASSLAGTGSNIQYF,TRBJ2-4,.,TRBV5-6,TRBD1
TGTGCCAGCAGTTCCGGGACAGTGACATTTATTCCCTCCGAGCAGTACTTC,CASSSGTVTFIPSEQYF,TRBJ2-7,.,TRBV6-5,TRBD1
TGCGCCAGCAGCCAAGGTATTCGCAGGGTCAGGAATGAGCAGTGCTTC,CASSQGIRRVRNEQCF,TRBJ2-1,.,TRBV4-1,.
TGTGCCAGCAGAAAGGGCGGGGGGGTAGATACGCAGTATTTT,CASRKGGGVDTQYF,TRBJ2-3,few,TRBV6-6,TRBD2
TGTGCCAGCAGCGGCCCGGGACCACCCTACAATGAGCAGTTCTTC,CASSGPGPPYNEQFF,TRBJ2-1,.,TRBV13,.
TGTGCCACCAGCAGAGGACAGGGGTATGAAAAACTGTTTTTT,CATSRGQGYEKLFF,TRBJ1-4,few,TRBV15,TRBD1
TGCGCCAGCAGCCATTCCGGGACTAGCCTCTACGAGCAGTACTTC,CASSHSGTSLYEQYF,TRBJ2-7,.,TRBV4-1,TRBD2
TGTGCCACCAGTGATCTGGACAGGTTCGCGAACACCGGGGAGCTGTTTTTT,CATSDLDRFANTGELFF,TRBJ2-2,few,TRBV24-1,TRBD1
TGCAGCGTTGAAGTTGCGACGAGAAACAATGAGCAGTTCTTC,CSVEVATRNNEQFF,TRBJ2-1,.,TRBV29-1,.
TGCGCCAGCAGATCGGGACAGGGTGAATATGAGCAGTTCTTC,CASRSGQGEYEQFF,TRBJ2-1,.,TRBV5-1,TRBD1
TGTGCCAGCAGCTACGACAGGGACACAGATACGCAGTATTTT,CASSYDRDTDTQYF,TRBJ2-3,few,TRBV7-3,TRBD1
TGCAGTGCTAGTTCTCCCTACAGGATGAACACTGAAGCTTTCTTT,CSASSPYRMNTEAFF,TRBJ1-1,few,TRBV20-1,.
TGTGCCAGCAGCTCCCGACAGGCGGCCTCCAACACTGAAGCTTTCTTT,CASSSRQAASNTEAFF,TRBJ1-1,.,TRBV9,.
TGTGCCAGCAGTGAGGGGACAGCCACAGATACGCAGTATTTT,CASSEGTATDTQYF,TRBJ2-3,few,TRBV2,TRBD1
TGCAGCGTTGCCCTTACCGGAGAGACCCAGTACTTC,CSVALTGETQYF,TRBJ2-5,.,TRBV29-1,.
TGTGCCAGCAGTCCTGGACAGCCTAGTTCCTACGAGCAGTACTTC,CASSPGQPSSYEQYF,TRBJ2-7,few,TRBV12-3/TRBV12-4,.
TGTGCCTGGAGTAGCAGGGATAATCAGCCCCAGCATTTT,CAWSSRDNQPQHF,TRBJ1-5,few,TRBV30,.
TGTGCCAGCAGCCAAGAAGGTAGCGGGACCTACACCGGGGAGCTGTTTTTT,CASSQEGSGTYTGELFF,TRBJ2-2,.,TRBV4-2,TRBD2
TGTGCCAGCAAGCCGAGTCGGACTAGCGGGACCGCAGATACGCAGTATTTT,CASKPSRTSGTADTQYF,TRBJ2-3,few,TRBV12-3/TRBV12-4,TRBD2
TGTGCCAGCGAGAGTATACTACTAGCCAAAAACATTCAGTACTTC,CASESILLAKNIQYF,TRBJ2-4,.,TRBV2,.
TGCAGTGCTAGATGGGAAACTAACTATGGCTACACCTTC,CSARWETNYGYTF,TRBJ1-2,few,TRBV20-1,.
TGCAGTGCGAGAGATTGGGCGGCGGGAGTTCGGTACAATGAGCAGTTCTTC,CSARDWAAGVRYNEQFF,TRBJ2-1,.,TRBV20-1,TRBD2
TGTGCCAGTAGTTTCGCCAACATGGGACAAGGGAACACTGAAGCTTTCTTT,CASSFANMGQGNTEAFF,TRBJ1-1,.,TRBV19,.
TGTGCCAGCAGCCCACGGGACAGGGGGCGGACCGGGGAGCTGTTTTTT,CASSPRDRGRTGELFF,TRBJ2-2,many,TRBV7-8,TRBD1
TGTGCCAGCAGTAGGCTAGTGCGGCAAGAGACCCAGTACTTC,CASSRLVRQETQYF,TRBJ2-5,.,TRBV7-2,.
TGCGCCAGCAGCTTGGGTACAGGATCTACTGAAAAACTGTTTTTT,CASSLGTGSTEKLFF,TRBJ1-4,many,TRBV5-1,.
TGCGCCAGCAGCGGGGACAGGGGGATTAAAAACATTCAGTACTTC,CASSGDRGIKNIQYF,TRBJ2-4,.,TRBV5-1,TRBD1
TGCGCCAGCAGCCAAGCCCCGAATGGGAATGAGCAGTTCTTC,CASSQAPNGNEQFF,TRBJ2-1,few,TRBV4-1,.
TGCAGTGCTAGATCACTAGCGGGGGCCCTCTACAATGAGCAGTTCTTC,CSARSLAGALYNEQFF,TRBJ2-1,.,TRBV20-1,TRBD2
TGTGCCAGCACTACTGGGACTAGGACAGATACGCAGTATTTT,CASTTGTRTDTQYF,TRBJ2-3,few,TRBV7-2,TRBD2
TGTGCCAGCAGTCCCTCCTGGACGTTCGAAAACATTCAGTACTTC,CASSPSWTFENIQYF,TRBJ2-4,.,TRBV6-2/TRBV6-3,.
TGTGCCAGCAGCCAAGATCCGAGTAGCGGGAAGGCCTACAATGAGCAGTTCTTC,CASSQDPSSGKAYNEQFF,TRBJ2-1,few,TRBV4-2,TRBD2
TGTGCCAGCAGCCAAGAGGTGGGGAGTTCACCCCTCCACTTT,CASSQEVGSSPLHF,TRBJ1-6,few,TRBV3-1,.
TGTGCCAGCAGCATTGCTGACCTCTACAATGAGCAGTTCTTC,CASSIADLYNEQFF,TRBJ2-1,few,TRBV9,.
TGTGCCAAGCGAACGGGGGGCGCAAGGGTAGAGCAGCATGTGAACACTGAAGCTTTCTTT,CAKRTGGARVEQHVNTEAFF,TRBJ1-1,few,TRBV24-1,.
TGTGCCAGCAGCCAGAGAGTACCGGGCCCAGGAGAGACCCAGTACTTC,CASSQRVPGPGETQYF,TRBJ2-5,.,TRBV5-5,.
TGTGCCAGCAGTAACAGGGGGAAGGAAGAGACCCAGTACTTC,CASSNRGKEETQYF,TRBJ2-5,.,TRBV6-6,TRBD1
TGCGCCAGCAGCCACCCCGGGACAGGGTTTAATGGCTACACCTTC,CASSHPGTGFNGYTF,TRBJ1-2,few,TRBV4-1,TRBD1
TGTGCCAGCAGCCCCGCCAGGGGAGGAGGCTATGGCTACACCTTC,CASSPARGGGYGYTF,TRBJ1-2,.,TRBV5-5,.
TGTGCCAGCAGCGCCTTAGGGCTCTCTGGAAACACCATATATTTT,CASSALGLSGNTIYF,TRBJ1-3,.,TRBV9,.
TGTGCCAGCAGACGGGACAGAATGCACGGCTACACCTTC,CASRRDRMHGYTF,TRBJ1-2,few,TRBV12-3/TRBV12-4,TRBD1
TGCAGCGTTGAGGGGGACAGGGATGCCTACAATGAGCAGTTCTTC,CSVEGDRDAYNEQFF,TRBJ2-1,.,TRBV29-1,TRBD1
TGTGCCAGCACCAAACCGGGATTAGCGGGGACCGGGGAGCTGTTTTTT,CASTKPGLAGTGELFF,TRBJ2-2,.,TRBV6-6,TRBD2
TGCGCCAGCAGCTTGGGCCCCGGGGACTATGGCTACACCTTC,CASSLGPGDYGYTF,TRBJ1-2,.,TRBV5-1,.
TGTGCCAGCAGCCTCCCGACAGGGGGTAGGAATGAGCAGTTCTTC,CASSLPTGGRNEQFF,TRBJ2-1,.,TRBV7-2,TRBD1
TGCAGTGCTAGATCCCGGACAGCCGCCTCCTACAATGAGCAGTTCTTC,CSARSRTAASYNEQFF,TRBJ2-1,.,TRBV20-1,.
TGCGCCAGCAGAGGCCAGGAGGCTGAAGCTTTCTTT,CASRGQEAEAFF,TRBJ1-1,many,TRBV5-1,.
TGTGCCAGCAGCCTCCATGGGACTTCGGATACGCAGTATTTT,CASSLHGTSDTQYF,TRBJ2-3,.,TRBV9,.
TGTGCCAGCAGCTTAGTAAATTTAGTTGGGGAGACCCAGTACTTC,CASSLVNLVGETQYF,TRBJ2-5,few,TRBV7-2,.
TGTGCCAGCACTTCCCCCTGGGCTGAGCAGTACTTC,CASTSPWAEQYF,TRBJ2-7,.,TRBV6-5,.